One and the same sample provided the 27 T cell receptor beta chains below, sequenced in a study of shared clonotypes between healthy human individuals. Profiled with immunoSEQ multiplex PCR; TCRdb holds only in-frame clones, not every one. Among under 600,000 clones, 97% were seen once, and the ten largest hold about 0.057%. Sequencing was done on a sample of naive CD4+ T cells sorted from blood. Noted subset: CD45RA+ positively selected. All receptors come from a woman aged 25 to 39 in good health.

The chain recombines TRBV7-9 with TRBJ2-5; the match to TRBD1 covers 8 bases. The germline V gene encodes CDR1 SEHNR and CDR2 FQNEAQ (reference sequence). The V segment lost 6 bases and the J segment 5 bases; nucleotides outside the gene matches: 8. This CDR3 spans 14 amino acids. The CDR3, as DNA: TGTGCCAGCAGGACTCAGGGGGCATTGGAGACCCAGTACTTC. Protein sequence: CASRTQGALETQYF.

V gene TRBV18 combines with J gene TRBJ1-2, with D possibly matching TRBD1 (5 bases). The CDR3 is 14 residues long. CDR1 is KGHSH, CDR2 LQKENI, per germline. V lost 3 bases to trimming and J lost 2 bases, with 10 bases between them. The CDR3 DNA reads TGTGCCAGCTCACCCTTAGAGGGGAACTATGGCTACACCTTC. Amino acid sequence: CASSPLEGNYGYTF.

V and J are TRBV10-2 and TRBJ2-5; D gene unclear. The germline V gene encodes CDR1 WSHSY and CDR2 SAAADI. The CDR3 is made up of 13 amino acids. The germline V and J ends were trimmed by 4 bases and 5 bases, with 11 bases remaining between them. CDR3 sequence reads: CASSAWQKETQYF. For the CDR3, the DNA is TGCGCCAGCAGTGCTTGGCAAAAGGAGACCCAGTACTTC.

The chain uses TRBV4-1 and TRBJ1-1; D perhaps matches TRBD1 (5 bases). Trimming removed 7 bases from V and 1 base from J, with 16 bases in between. CDR1 and CDR2 (germline): MGHRA, YSYEKL. CDR3 length: 15 residues. As DNA, the CDR3 is TGCGCCAGCACCAACCAAGGGGTCGGGAACACTGAAGCTTTCTTT. It is translated as CASTNQGVGNTEAFF.

The genes are TRBV7-9 and TRBJ1-1; D is undetermined. CDR1 is SEHNR, CDR2 FQNEAQ, per germline (reference sequence). This CDR3 contains 13 residues. Trimming took off 5 bases at V and 4 bases at J, with 11 bases between the two ends. For the CDR3, the DNA is TGTGCCAGCAGCGGCCGGGAATCCACTGAAGCTTTCTTT. This encodes CASSGRESTEAFF.

The rearrangement joins TRBV19 to TRBJ2-5; D uncertain. CDR1 and CDR2 (germline): LNHDA, SQIVND (reference sequence). With 1 base removed from V and 4 bases from J, the gap between germline ends came to 13 bases. The CDR3 covers 15 residues. The CDR3 nucleotides are TGTGCCAGTAGTATAGTAGGCGGTCTCGGAGAGACCCAGTACTTC. Its protein product is CASSIVGGLGETQYF.

The chain links TRBV28 to TRBJ2-7; D is ambiguous. V lost 5 bases to trimming and J lost 7 bases, with 9 bases between them. The CDR3 runs 11 residues. Germline V gives CDR1 MDHEN, CDR2 SYDVKM. For the CDR3, the DNA is TGTGCCAGCAGTACCCTGGAGGAGCAGTACTTC. Protein: CASSTLEEQYF.

This rearrangement joins TRBV2 to TRBJ2-3, with D possibly matching TRBD2 (5 bases). The CDR3 loop spans 14 amino acids. Germline V gives CDR1 SNHLY, CDR2 FYNNEI. Trimming left V 3 bases short and J 9 bases short, with 16 bases between. The CDR3 sequence: CASSDWTGPLTQYF. The CDR3, as DNA: TGTGCCAGCAGTGATTGGACTGGCCCGCTGACGCAGTATTTT.

The gene calls are TRBV2 and TRBJ2-4; the D is unclear. Trimming cost V 3 bases and J 6 bases, with 6 bases left between them. The CDR3 runs to 12 residues. Germline V gene data show CDR1 as SNHLY and CDR2 as FYNNEI. CDR3 in DNA: TGTGCCAGCAGTGAGTGGGGAAACATTCAGTACTTC. Its protein is CASSEWGNIQYF.

This clone was seen once. V usage is TRBV6-1 and J usage is TRBJ2-6, with D possibly matching TRBD1 (6 bases). Germline values: CDR1 MNHNS, CDR2 SASEGT. This CDR3 comprises 15 residues. V was clipped by 5 bases and J by 2 bases, with 10 bases between them. CDR3 residues: CASSTNRAGANVLTF. DNA for the CDR3: TGTGCCAGCAGTACAAACAGGGCTGGGGCCAACGTCCTGACTTTC.

The chain carries TRBV6-1 and TRBJ1-2; D gene ambiguous. Trimming took 3 bases from V and 4 from J, leaving 12 bases between them. Germline-derived CDR1 and CDR2 are MNHNS and SASEGT. The CDR3 has 14 residues. The CDR3, as DNA: TGTGCCAGCAGTGATCACCAGAGCACCTATGGCTACACCTTC. It translates to CASSDHQSTYGYTF.

The chain is built from TRBV10-3 and TRBJ2-1; TRBD2 might be the D (6 bases). There are 16 residues in the CDR3. Trimming stripped 4 bases from V and 2 bases from J, with 15 bases between. Germline loops: CDR1 ENHRY, CDR2 SYGVKD. Here the CDR3 DNA reads TGTGCCATCAGTGGAAATAGCGGACGCACCTACAATGAGCAGTTCTTC. This sequence encodes CAISGNSGRTYNEQFF.

This sequence joins TRBV4-1 and TRBJ2-2, with TRBD2 matching 8 bases. Germline assignment: CDR1 MGHRA and CDR2 YSYEKL. J was trimmed by 7 bases and V by 3 bases; bases with no gene match: 10. The CDR3 has 16 residues. This CDR3 is CASSHVSGARDGELFF. The CDR3 DNA follows: TGCGCCAGCAGCCACGTTAGCGGGGCTAGGGACGGGGAGCTGTTTTTT.

This clone was seen once. This sequence joins TRBV7-8 and TRBJ2-1; TRBD2 aligns across 9 bases. The CDR3 has 18 amino acids. Germline V lookup: CDR1 SGHVS, CDR2 FQNEAQ. The V and J ends lost 2 bases and 2 bases, in that order; junction bases with no gene match: 10. The CDR3 nucleotides read TGTGCCAGCAGCTTAACTCGGGGGGTAGCGGGAGCCTACAATGAGCAGTTCTTC. Translating it yields CASSLTRGVAGAYNEQFF.

This clone appeared once. The chain carries TRBV5-1 and TRBJ2-1, with 7 bases identical to TRBD1. Germline trimming cut 2 bases from V and 5 bases from J; bases unmatched to any gene: 7. The CDR3 contains 15 residues. Germline V CDR1 and CDR2: SGHRS, YFSETQ. The CDR3 loop reads CASSFHTGANNEQFF. The CDR3 nucleotides are TGCGCCAGCAGCTTTCACACAGGGGCGAACAATGAGCAGTTCTTC.

This chain links TRBV7-9 with TRBJ2-1; 10 bases agree with TRBD2. Trimming removed 5 bases from V and 1 base from J; junction bases left unmatched: 2. Germline lookup yields CDR1 SEHNR and CDR2 FQNEAQ (reference sequence). The CDR3 length is 15 residues. The CDR3 DNA reads TGTGCCAGCAGCCCTAGCGGGAGTTCCTACAATGAGCAGTTCTTC. Amino acid sequence: CASSPSGSSYNEQFF. The full variable domain, in which reference TRBV7-9 and TRBJ2-1 provide the parts outside the CDR3, is DTGVSQNPRHKITKRGQNVTFRCDPISEHNRLYWYRQTLGQGPEFLTYFQNEAQLEKSRLLSDRFSAERPKGSFSTLEIQRTEQGDSAMYLCASSPSGSSYNEQFFGPGTRLTVL.

This sequence joins TRBV5-1 and TRBJ1-6, with unresolved D. Germline V gene lookup returns CDR1 SGHRS and CDR2 YFSETQ. The CDR3 contains 15 residues. Trimming removed 0 bases at V and 7 bases at J, with 11 bases between. The DNA for the CDR3 is TGCGCCAGCAGCTTGGGTAGGCCCGAGAATTCACCCCTCCACTTT. It is translated as CASSLGRPENSPLHF.

The chain uses TRBV29-1 and TRBJ2-5; possibly TRBD1 or TRBD2 for D (6 bases each). The V gene lost 5 bases and the J gene lost 5 bases, with 21 bases spanning the gap. CDR1 SQVTM and CDR2 ANQGSEA come from the germline V gene. CDR3 size: 15 residues. CDR3 bases: TGCAGCGTTCTAACACAGGGTCGGAGGGTGGAGACCCAGTACTTC. It codes for CSVLTQGRRVETQYF.

The V and J genes are TRBV10-3 and TRBJ1-1; TRBD1 matches at 7 bases. Germline V lookup: CDR1 ENHRY, CDR2 SYGVKD. After removal of 8 bases from V and 4 bases from J, the junction contained 4 bases not matched to a gene. This CDR3 is 12 amino acids long. The CDR3 DNA reads as TGTGCCATCGGACAGGCAGGCACTGAAGCTTTCTTT. The encoded protein is CAIGQAGTEAFF.

Written as DNA, the CDR3 is TGTGCCAGTAGTATTCGGACAGGTAGCTCCTACGAGCAGTACTTC. Amino acid sequence: CASSIRTGSSYEQYF. This chain uses TRBV19 with TRBJ2-7, with TRBD1 matching over 7 bases. The CDR3 consists of 15 residues. Looked up from germline, CDR1 is LNHDA and CDR2 is SQIVND (reference sequence). J gave up 0 bases and V 3 bases, and 5 bases lay outside the gene matches.

The CDR3 DNA reads as TGCGCCAGCAGCATCCGGGACGGCCAAGAGACCCAGTACTTC. This codes for CASSIRDGQETQYF. This chain joins TRBV5-1 and TRBJ2-5; D tentatively reads TRBD1 or TRBD2 (5 bases each). The CDR3 spans 14 residues. V gave up 4 bases and J gave up 1 base, with 11 bases separating them. Germline V gene sequence: CDR1 SGHRS, CDR2 YFSETQ.

The chain has TRBV10-1 and TRBJ2-7; no reliable D call. V shed 2 bases and J shed 3 bases, with 8 bases lying between them. Germline assignment: CDR1 WNHNN and CDR2 SYGVQD (reference sequence). The CDR3 is 13 amino acids. The CDR3 region is CASSEGEGYEQYF. CDR3 nucleotides: TGCGCCAGCAGTGAGGGGGAAGGCTACGAGCAGTACTTC.

The chain joins TRBV29-1 to TRBJ1-5, with no clear D. The CDR3 totals 13 residues. The germline V gene encodes CDR1 SQVTM and CDR2 ANQGSEA. Trimming shortened V by 4 bases and J by 0 bases, and 7 bases separated the two germline ends. The CDR3 bases are TGCAGCGTTGGGGCAGATAGCAATCAGCCCCAGCATTTT. This gives the protein CSVGADSNQPQHF.

The CDR3 sequence is CASSYNPGPMYEQYF. CDR3 DNA sequence: TGTGCCAGCAGTTACAACCCGGGACCAATGTACGAGCAGTACTTC. The rearrangement links TRBV6-5 to TRBJ2-7; D might be TRBD1 or TRBD2, each matching 5 bases. Per the germline V gene, CDR1 is MNHEY and CDR2 is SVGAGI. CDR3 length: 15 residues. Trimming pared 2 bases from V and 4 bases from J, leaving 15 bases between.

The chain carries TRBV5-4 and TRBJ1-1, with 9 nucleotides matching TRBD1. The CDR3 runs to 14 residues. In germline, CDR1 is SGHNT, CDR2 YYREEE (reference sequence). Trimming took 4 bases from V and 1 from J; bases not matched to a gene: 2. CDR3 DNA sequence: TGTGCCAGCAGCCAGGACAGGGGGAACACTGAAGCTTTCTTT. Translation gives CASSQDRGNTEAFF. The whole variable domain, filled in from reference TRBV5-4 and TRBJ1-1, reads ETGVTQSPTHLIKTRGQQVTLRCSSQSGHNTVSWYQQALGQGPQFIFQYYREEENGRGNFPPRFSGLQFPNYSSELNVNALELDDSALYLCASSQDRGNTEAFFGQGTRLTVV.

The rearrangement uses TRBV10-3 and TRBJ2-1; TRBD2 matches at 9 bases. CDR3 length: 16 amino acids. Per the germline V gene, CDR1 is ENHRY and CDR2 is SYGVKD. V trimming: 7 bases; J trimming: 5 bases; junction bases outside the gene matches: 12. CDR3: CAINQLPGLADNEQFF. As DNA, the CDR3 is TGTGCCATCAATCAATTACCGGGACTAGCAGACAATGAGCAGTTCTTC.

This rearrangement joins TRBV4-1 to TRBJ1-1, with D hard to call. V lost 4 bases and J 2 bases, leaving 11 bases between the germline ends. The CDR3 is made up of 14 amino acids. The V gene's germline CDR1 is MGHRA and CDR2 YSYEKL. CDR3 sequence: CASSPDHRNTEAFF. The CDR3 DNA is TGCGCCAGCAGCCCGGATCACAGAAACACTGAAGCTTTCTTT.